These T cell receptor beta chains were read from a single sample in a study of technical replicates of blood from a handful of donors. Data came from immunoSEQ multiplex PCR; TCRdb stores just in-frame clones and leaves some out. The table shows roughly 50,000 clones, with around 95% occurring only once. Sequenced: PBMCs. These receptors were taken from a human donor in good health. Some clones in this sample may be carry-over from other donors' samples. CDR3s include the opening cysteine and the closing phenylalanine or tryptophan. D genes are given only for firm matches. The size of a clone is reported for some rows only, either as once, few or many, or as a class for expanded clones.

V gene	clone size	J gene	D gene	CDR3 protein	CDR3 DNA
TRBV7-6	-	TRBJ2-2	TRBD2	CASGERGGELFF	TGTGCCAGCGGCGAGCGGGGCGGGGAGCTGTTTTTT
TRBV2	-	TRBJ1-2	TRBD1	CASDTQGTVIYGYTF	TGTGCCAGCGATACACAGGGGACCGTAATCTATGGCTACACCTTC
TRBV20-1	-	TRBJ1-1	-	CSARKGSNAFF	TGCAGTGCTAGAAAGGGGTCCAACGCTTTCTTT
TRBV10-2	once	TRBJ2-3	TRBD2	CASLLAATTDTQYF	TGCGCCAGTTTACTAGCGGCTACCACAGATACGCAGTATTTT
TRBV6-4	-	TRBJ2-1	-	CASSEDGSSYNEQFF	TGTGCCAGCAGTGAGGACGGGAGCTCCTACAATGAGCAGTTCTTC
TRBV23-1	-	TRBJ2-4	-	CASSRGTKNIQYF	TGCGCCAGCAGTCGCGGAACCAAAAACATTCAGTACTTC
TRBV5-4	-	TRBJ1-2	-	CASSLGGLYGGYTF	TGTGCCAGCAGCTTGGGGGGCCTATACGGCGGCTACACCTTC
TRBV5-1	-	TRBJ2-7	TRBD1	CASRAQGATYEQYF	TGCGCCAGCAGAGCCCAGGGGGCGACCTACGAGCAGTACTTC
TRBV4-3	-	TRBJ2-4	-	CASSQDLLFSGVGIQYF	TGCGCCAGCAGCCAAGATTTGCTCTTCTCAGGGGTGGGCATTCAGTACTTC
TRBV4-1	-	TRBJ2-1	TRBD2	CASSQESSGGSPYNEQFF	TGCGCCAGCAGCCAAGAGTCGAGCGGGGGGTCCCCCTACAATGAGCAGTTCTTC
TRBV12-5	-	TRBJ2-7	TRBD2	CASGPSGGDEQYF	TGTGCTAGTGGTCCTTCGGGGGGAGACGAGCAGTACTTC
TRBV7-8	-	TRBJ1-2	TRBD1	CASSLLDRGSGENGYTF	TGTGCCAGCAGCTTATTGGACAGGGGATCCGGGGAGAATGGCTACACCTTC
TRBV18	-	TRBJ2-3	-	CASSPGGDTQYF	TGTGCCAGCTCACCCGGCGGAGATACGCAGTATTTT
TRBV7-2	-	TRBJ2-7	-	CASSLLGAHEQYF	TGTGCCAGCAGCTTGCTGGGGGCCCACGAGCAGTACTTC